What follows describes a single T cell receptor (beta chain). In the study's own analysis: Amplification from reference gene primers served as the basis for estimated nucleated cell counts. Sequencing was performed with immunoSEQ multiplex PCR; in TCRdb, only in-frame clones are kept and a portion is missing. The V and J calls and clone size were taken over from that table, and D and trimming were inferred from the DNA. In the table there are hundreds of thousands of clones, around nine tenths of which are singletons. The data originate from a study of blood T cell repertoires in COVID-19. Study in general: Acute and convalescent COVID-19 samples came from the United States, Italy and Spain. The cDNA or gDNA used as material had been derived from T cells, B-cell-depleted T cells, or PBMCs.

Germline V gene data show CDR1 as SGHTA and CDR2 as FQGTGA. The germline V and J ends were trimmed by 1 base and 2 bases, with 9 bases remaining between them. CDR3 length equals 16 residues. This TCR was sampled from a woman aged 40-49 years who had recovered from COVID-19. The sample comprised peripheral blood. The rearrangement joins TRBV7-3 to TRBJ2-6; possible D gene TRBD2, 6 bases. CDR3 in amino acids: CASSLMGEAGANVLTF. DNA for the CDR3: TGTGCCAGCAGCTTAATGGGGGAGGCTGGGGCCAACGTCCTGACTTTC.